These T cell receptor beta chains were read from a single sample in a study of shared clonotypes between healthy human individuals. Assay used: immunoSEQ multiplex PCR; TCRdb lists only in-frame clones, some missing. This sample has approximately 1.9 million clones, with around 95% found just once. Material for sequencing was naive CD8+ T cells from PBMCs. The receptors derive from a man between 18 and 35 years old in good health. Some clones in this sample may be carry-over from other donors' samples. Each CDR3 is given with its conserved first and last residue. A D gene is named only where the DNA matches it firmly. Not every row has a clone size; where given, it reads once, few, many or a size class.

D gene,J gene,V gene,clone size,CDR3 protein,CDR3 DNA
.,TRBJ2-4,TRBV5-6,.,CASSLVDLAKNIQYF,TGTGCCAGCAGCTTGGTGGACTTAGCCAAAAACATTCAGTACTTC
TRBD2,TRBJ2-1,TRBV6-1,.,CASSVLFSAGSLYNEQFF,TGTGCCAGCAGTGTTCTTTTTTCAGCGGGGAGTTTATACAATGAGCAGTTCTTC
.,TRBJ1-1,TRBV19,.,CASSIGQVNTEAFF,TGTGCCAGTAGTATCGGCCAGGTGAACACTGAAGCTTTCTTT
.,TRBJ2-3,TRBV28,.,CASSFPLAERPIHSSTDTQYF,TGTGCCAGCAGTTTCCCCCTCGCGGAGAGGCCAATTCACTCTAGCACAGATACGCAGTATTTT
.,TRBJ2-1,TRBV27,.,CASNPGPGVHNEQFF,TGTGCCAGCAATCCTGGCCCAGGCGTTCACAATGAGCAGTTCTTC
TRBD2,TRBJ2-7,TRBV6-5,once,CASSLAGGPYEQYF,TGTGCCAGCAGTCTAGCGGGAGGGCCATACGAGCAGTACTTC
.,TRBJ2-7,TRBV28,.,CASSTDSELISYEQYF,TGTGCCAGCAGTACCGACAGCGAGCTAATCTCCTACGAGCAGTACTTC
.,TRBJ1-1,TRBV2,.,CASSGSRDTLLNTEAFF,TGTGCCAGCAGTGGGTCACGGGACACCCTCCTGAACACTGAAGCTTTCTTT
.,TRBJ2-7,TRBV2,.,CASRGLSYEQYF,TGTGCCAGCAGAGGACTCTCCTACGAGCAGTACTTC
.,TRBJ2-7,TRBV6-1,.,CATGTIPDREQYF,TGTGCCACTGGGACTATACCAGACAGGGAGCAGTACTTC
.,TRBJ2-7,TRBV6-6,.,CASSPYLVSHEQYF,TGTGCCAGCAGTCCATACTTGGTGTCCCACGAGCAGTACTTC
.,TRBJ2-7,TRBV7-9,.,CASSLVGLQLQGEQYF,TGTGCCAGCAGCTTAGTGGGACTCCAACTTCAGGGCGAGCAGTACTTC
TRBD2,TRBJ2-1,TRBV13,once,CASSPGTSAFSSYNEQFF,TGTGCCAGCAGTCCCGGGACTAGCGCTTTCAGCTCCTACAATGAGCAGTTCTTC
.,TRBJ2-1,TRBV4-1,.,CASSQIHARSSYNEQFF,TGCGCCAGCAGCCAAATCCACGCTAGATCGTCCTACAATGAGCAGTTCTTC
.,TRBJ1-2,TRBV2,once,CASSEWRAGYTF,TGTGCCAGCAGTGAATGGAGGGCCGGCTACACCTTC
.,TRBJ1-5,TRBV4-2,.,CASSQDVGPSDNQPQHF,TGTGCCAGCAGCCAAGATGTGGGGCCAAGCGACAATCAGCCCCAGCATTTT
TRBD1,TRBJ1-5,TRBV6-1,.,CASRPGGQPQHF,TGTGCCAGCAGACCAGGGGGCCAGCCCCAGCATTTT
.,TRBJ2-7,TRBV29-1,.,CSVRQNSYEQYF,TGCAGCGTACGACAGAACTCCTACGAGCAGTACTTC
.,TRBJ2-3,TRBV6-6,.,CASSYSPYPLGDTQYF,TGTGCCAGCAGTTACTCCCCCTACCCCTTAGGAGATACGCAGTATTTT
.,TRBJ2-7,TRBV20-1,.,CSASGSYEQYF,TGCAGTGCTAGCGGGAGCTACGAGCAGTACTTC
TRBD1,TRBJ1-1,TRBV29-1,.,CSVEGPTGQGDTEAFF,TGCAGCGTTGAAGGCCCCACGGGACAGGGGGACACTGAAGCTTTCTTT
.,TRBJ2-7,TRBV4-1,.,CASSQDASRSYEQYF,TGCGCCAGCAGCCAAGATGCTAGCAGGTCCTACGAGCAGTACTTC
.,TRBJ2-7,TRBV13,.,CASSPPTSTHEQYF,TGTGCCAGCAGCCCCCCGACTAGTACCCACGAGCAGTACTTC
.,TRBJ2-7,TRBV15,once,CATDNKNGRDYDEQYF,TGTGCCACCGATAACAAGAACGGAAGGGATTATGACGAGCAGTACTTC
.,TRBJ2-1,TRBV7-9,.,CASSETPGVDEQFF,TGTGCCAGCAGCGAGACCCCAGGTGTTGATGAGCAGTTCTTC
.,TRBJ2-5,TRBV7-9,.,CASSSGMGQETQYF,TGTGCCAGCAGCTCCGGGATGGGGCAAGAGACCCAGTACTTC
.,TRBJ1-5,TRBV9,few,CASSVGHNSNQPQHF,TGTGCCAGCAGCGTAGGGCACAATAGCAATCAGCCCCAGCATTTT
TRBD2,TRBJ2-2,TRBV10-2,.,CASSPPGGANTGELFF,TGCGCCAGCAGTCCCCCGGGAGGCGCCAACACCGGGGAGCTGTTTTTT
.,TRBJ2-1,TRBV5-4,.,CASSLKRELYNEQFF,TGTGCCAGCAGCTTGAAGAGGGAGCTCTACAATGAGCAGTTCTTC
.,TRBJ2-2,TRBV7-3,.,CASSFSYSNTGELFF,TGTGCCAGCAGCTTTAGCTACTCGAACACCGGGGAGCTGTTTTTT
TRBD2,TRBJ2-2,TRBV7-6,.,CASSHLGLAVNTGELFF,TGTGCCAGCAGCCACTTGGGACTAGCGGTAAACACCGGGGAGCTGTTTTTT
TRBD1,TRBJ2-2,TRBV5-4,.,CASSLGWGQGALNTGELFF,TGTGCCAGCAGCTTGGGATGGGGACAGGGGGCTTTAAACACCGGGGAGCTGTTTTTT
.,TRBJ2-7,TRBV7-9,.,CASSPPVVHSHYEQYF,TGTGCCAGCAGCCCCCCGGTGGTCCACTCTCACTACGAGCAGTACTTC
TRBD1,TRBJ1-4,TRBV7-9,few,CASSSNPGQGEEKLFF,TGTGCCAGCAGTTCCAACCCGGGACAGGGTGAGGAAAAACTGTTTTTT
.,TRBJ2-5,TRBV2,.,CASSEVWTIGQETQYF,TGTGCCAGCAGTGAAGTGTGGACAATAGGGCAAGAGACCCAGTACTTC
.,TRBJ2-1,TRBV7-2,.,CASSLVPAQQFF,TGTGCCAGCAGCTTAGTACCAGCGCAGCAGTTCTTC
.,TRBJ2-5,TRBV9,.,CASSAQRGGQETQYF,TGTGCCAGCAGCGCTCAGAGGGGGGGGCAGGAGACCCAGTACTTC
.,TRBJ2-1,TRBV6-5,.,CASSYPWARGYNEQFF,TGTGCCAGCAGTTACCCGTGGGCTCGGGGGTACAATGAGCAGTTCTTC
TRBD1,TRBJ1-5,TRBV4-1,.,CASSQDRTGASNQPQHF,TGCGCCAGCTCCCAAGATCGGACAGGGGCTAGCAATCAGCCCCAGCATTTT
TRBD1,TRBJ1-2,TRBV5-6,.,CASSPTGVHTYGYTF,TGTGCCAGCAGCCCTACAGGGGTCCACACCTATGGCTACACCTTC
.,TRBJ1-2,TRBV11-2,.,CASSLSGQPANYGYTF,TGTGCCAGCAGCTTATCCGGACAGCCTGCTAACTATGGCTACACCTTC
TRBD1,TRBJ2-1,TRBV6-5,.,CASSYSGQGHEQFF,TGTGCCAGCAGTTACTCAGGACAGGGGCATGAGCAGTTCTTC
.,TRBJ1-1,TRBV6-5,.,CASIRSARNTEAFF,TGTGCCAGCATTCGTTCCGCCCGGAACACTGAAGCTTTCTTT
TRBD1,TRBJ1-1,TRBV4-2,.,CASSPSPGQVTEAFF,TGTGCCAGCAGCCCCTCCCCGGGACAGGTCACTGAAGCTTTCTTT
.,TRBJ2-7,TRBV7-6,.,CASSLAAAAGEQYF,TGTGCCAGCAGCTTAGCGGCGGCAGCAGGCGAGCAGTACTTC
TRBD2,TRBJ2-7,TRBV27,once,CASSPGLAGATYEQYF,TGTGCCAGCAGTCCCGGACTAGCGGGAGCGACATACGAGCAGTACTTC
.,TRBJ2-2,TRBV7-6,.,CASSPRDRSRGELFF,TGTGCCAGCAGTCCTCGCGACAGGTCGAGGGGGGAGCTGTTTTTT
.,TRBJ2-3,TRBV2,.,CASEGSWAGGTDTQYF,TGTGCCAGCGAGGGGTCGTGGGCAGGAGGGACAGATACGCAGTATTTT
.,TRBJ1-1,TRBV30,.,CAFTGLGAFF,TGTGCCTTCACAGGGCTCGGAGCTTTCTTT
.,TRBJ2-5,TRBV28,.,CASSFAVDQETQYF,TGTGCCAGCAGTTTTGCGGTAGACCAAGAGACCCAGTACTTC
.,TRBJ1-1,TRBV19,once,CASSDRNTEAFF,TGTGCCAGTAGTGATAGGAACACTGAAGCTTTCTTT
.,TRBJ1-2,TRBV5-5,.,CASSRPEFNYGYTF,TGTGCCAGCAGTCGGCCGGAGTTTAACTATGGCTACACCTTC
TRBD1,TRBJ1-1,TRBV28,.,CASSQGGSEAFF,TGTGCCAGCAGCCAGGGGGGGTCTGAAGCTTTCTTT
TRBD2,TRBJ2-1,TRBV7-3,.,CASSQGTSGYNEQFF,TGTGCCAGCAGCCAGGGGACTAGTGGGTACAATGAGCAGTTCTTC